The subject of this entry is one TCR beta chain. Its antigen is unidentified. Donors had nominal health at sampling but likely had unrecorded immune exposures. The data are from a study of cytomegalovirus exposure and HLA in healthy donors. Study-wide points: Later analysis demonstrated an association between a missense DCLRE1C variant and TCR beta V- and J-gene trimming. CMV antigen specificity was confirmed in vitro for three CMV-associated chains.

CDR3 length equals 15 residues. After removal of 2 bases from V and 7 bases from J, the junction contained 8 bases not matched to a gene. From germline, CDR1 is LGHNA and CDR2 YSLEER. Use of 60 Vbeta and 13 Jbeta primers characterized the PCR. The protocol was immunoSEQ multiplex PCR, while the TCRdb copy is restricted to in-frame clones and leaves out a portion. The listing contains some 150,000 clones. V usage is TRBV4-3 and J usage is TRBJ1-1; 9 bases match TRBD1. This sequence originates from a woman younger than 30 in good health and CMV-seronegative. The sequenced material came from PBMCs. DNA for the CDR3: TGCGCCAGCAGCCAACAAGGACAGGGGAGGAATGAAGCTTTCTTT. This sequence encodes CASSQQGQGRNEAFF.